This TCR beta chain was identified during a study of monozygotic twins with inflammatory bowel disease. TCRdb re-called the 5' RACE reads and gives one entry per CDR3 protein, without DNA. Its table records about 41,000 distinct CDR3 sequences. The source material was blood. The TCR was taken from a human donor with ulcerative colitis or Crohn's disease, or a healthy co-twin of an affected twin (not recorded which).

CDR3 amino acids: CASSYSGQGHLYEQYF. This chain uses TRBV6-5 with TRBJ2-7; checking the TCRdb D call of TRBD1 is not possible without DNA. Germline assignment: CDR1 MNHEY and CDR2 SVGAGI. The CDR3 extends over 16 amino acids.